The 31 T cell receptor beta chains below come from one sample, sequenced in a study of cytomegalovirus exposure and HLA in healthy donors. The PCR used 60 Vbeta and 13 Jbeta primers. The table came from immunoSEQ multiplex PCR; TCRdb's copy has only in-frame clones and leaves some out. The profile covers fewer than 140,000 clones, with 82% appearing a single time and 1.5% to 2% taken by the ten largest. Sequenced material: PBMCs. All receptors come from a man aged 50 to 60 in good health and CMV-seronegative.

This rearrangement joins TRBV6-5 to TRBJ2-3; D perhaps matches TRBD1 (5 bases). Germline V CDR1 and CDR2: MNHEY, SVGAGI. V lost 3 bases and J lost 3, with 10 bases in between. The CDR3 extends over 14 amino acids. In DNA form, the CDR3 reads TGTGCCAGCAGTTATGAAGGGGCGACAGATACGCAGTATTTT. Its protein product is CASSYEGATDTQYF.

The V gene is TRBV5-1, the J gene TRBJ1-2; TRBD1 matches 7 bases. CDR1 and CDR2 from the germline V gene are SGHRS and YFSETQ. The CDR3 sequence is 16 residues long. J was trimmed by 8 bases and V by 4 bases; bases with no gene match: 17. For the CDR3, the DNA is TGCGCCAGCAGCACTTTGACAGGGACAAGCCGAGTGGGCTACACCTTC. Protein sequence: CASSTLTGTSRVGYTF. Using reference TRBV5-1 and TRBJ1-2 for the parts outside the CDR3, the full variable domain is KAGVTQTPRYLIKTRGQQVTLSCSPISGHRSVSWYQQTPGQGLQFLFEYFSETQRNKGNFPGRFSGRQFSNSRSEMNVSTLELGDSALYLCASSTLTGTSRVGYTFGSGTRLTVV.

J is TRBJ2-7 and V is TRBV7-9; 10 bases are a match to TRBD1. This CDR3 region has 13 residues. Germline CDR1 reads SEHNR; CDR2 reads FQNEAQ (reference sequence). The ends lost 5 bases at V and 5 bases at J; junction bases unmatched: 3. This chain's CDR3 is CASSRGQGDEQYF. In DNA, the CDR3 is TGTGCCAGCAGCCGAGGACAGGGGGACGAGCAGTACTTC. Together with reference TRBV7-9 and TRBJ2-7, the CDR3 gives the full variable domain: DTGVSQNPRHKITKRGQNVTFRCDPISEHNRLYWYRQTLGQGPEFLTYFQNEAQLEKSRLLSDRFSAERPKGSFSTLEIQRTEQGDSAMYLCASSRGQGDEQYFGPGTRLTVT.

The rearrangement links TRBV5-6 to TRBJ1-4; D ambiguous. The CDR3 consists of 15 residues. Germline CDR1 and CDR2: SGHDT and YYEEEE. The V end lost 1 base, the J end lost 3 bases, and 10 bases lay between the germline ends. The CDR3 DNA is TGTGCCAGCAGCTTGAGAGTAGCACCTAATGAAAAACTGTTTTTT. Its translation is CASSLRVAPNEKLFF.

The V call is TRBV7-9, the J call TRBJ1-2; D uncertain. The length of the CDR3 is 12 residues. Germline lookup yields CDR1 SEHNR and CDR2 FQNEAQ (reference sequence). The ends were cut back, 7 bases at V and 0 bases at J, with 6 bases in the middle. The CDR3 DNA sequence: TGTGCCAGCACGCCAGCTAACTATGGCTACACCTTC. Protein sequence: CASTPANYGYTF. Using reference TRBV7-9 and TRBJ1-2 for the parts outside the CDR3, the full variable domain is DTGVSQNPRHKITKRGQNVTFRCDPISEHNRLYWYRQTLGQGPEFLTYFQNEAQLEKSRLLSDRFSAERPKGSFSTLEIQRTEQGDSAMYLCASTPANYGYTFGSGTRLTVV.

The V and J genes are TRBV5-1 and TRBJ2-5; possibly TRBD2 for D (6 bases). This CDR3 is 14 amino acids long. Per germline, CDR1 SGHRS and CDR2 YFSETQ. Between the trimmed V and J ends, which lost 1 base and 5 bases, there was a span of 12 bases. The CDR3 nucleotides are TGCGCCAGCAGCTTGCCAAGGGCGGGGGAGACCCAGTACTTC. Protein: CASSLPRAGETQYF.

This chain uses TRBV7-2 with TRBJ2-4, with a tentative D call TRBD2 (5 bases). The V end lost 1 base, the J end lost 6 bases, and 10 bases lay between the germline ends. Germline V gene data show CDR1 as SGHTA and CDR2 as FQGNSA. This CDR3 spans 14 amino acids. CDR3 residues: CASSLGRGLNIQYF. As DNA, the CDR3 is TGTGCCAGCAGCTTAGGTCGGGGATTAAACATTCAGTACTTC.

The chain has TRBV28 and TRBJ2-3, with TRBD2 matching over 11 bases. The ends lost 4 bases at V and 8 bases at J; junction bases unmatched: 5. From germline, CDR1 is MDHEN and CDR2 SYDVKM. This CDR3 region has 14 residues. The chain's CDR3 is CASSWVSGGVTQYF. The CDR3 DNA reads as TGTGCCAGCAGTTGGGTTAGCGGGGGGGTTACGCAGTATTTT.

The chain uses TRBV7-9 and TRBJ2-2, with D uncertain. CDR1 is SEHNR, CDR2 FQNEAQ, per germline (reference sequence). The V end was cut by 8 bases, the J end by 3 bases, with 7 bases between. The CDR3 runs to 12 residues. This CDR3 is CASLSDTGELFF. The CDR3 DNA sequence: TGTGCCAGCTTATCGGACACCGGGGAGCTGTTTTTT.

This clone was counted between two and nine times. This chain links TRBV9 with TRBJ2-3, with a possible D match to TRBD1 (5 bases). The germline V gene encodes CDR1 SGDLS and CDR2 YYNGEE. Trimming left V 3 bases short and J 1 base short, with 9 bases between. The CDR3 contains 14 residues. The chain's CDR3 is CASSGLQGTDTQYF. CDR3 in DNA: TGTGCCAGCAGCGGATTACAGGGCACAGATACGCAGTATTTT.

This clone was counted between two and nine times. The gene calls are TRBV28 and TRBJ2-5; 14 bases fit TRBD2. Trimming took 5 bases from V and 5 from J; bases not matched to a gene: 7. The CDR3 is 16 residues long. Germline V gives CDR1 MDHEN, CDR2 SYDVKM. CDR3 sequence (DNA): TGTGCCAGCAGTCTCCCGGGACTAGCGGGGGCGGAGACCCAGTACTTC. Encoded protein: CASSLPGLAGAETQYF.

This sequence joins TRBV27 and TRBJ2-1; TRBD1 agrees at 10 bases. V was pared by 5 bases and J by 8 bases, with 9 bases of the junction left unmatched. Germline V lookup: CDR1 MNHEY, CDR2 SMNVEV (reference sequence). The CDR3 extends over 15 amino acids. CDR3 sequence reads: CASSTGQGLLDEQFF. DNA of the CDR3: TGTGCCAGCAGTACGGGACAGGGGTTATTAGATGAGCAGTTCTTC.

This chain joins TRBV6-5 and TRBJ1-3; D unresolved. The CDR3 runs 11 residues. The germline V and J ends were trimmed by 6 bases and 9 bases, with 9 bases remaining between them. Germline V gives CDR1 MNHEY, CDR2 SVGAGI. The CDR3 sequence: CASSRQGTIYF. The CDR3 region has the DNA TGTGCCAGCAGCAGACAAGGCACCATATATTTT.

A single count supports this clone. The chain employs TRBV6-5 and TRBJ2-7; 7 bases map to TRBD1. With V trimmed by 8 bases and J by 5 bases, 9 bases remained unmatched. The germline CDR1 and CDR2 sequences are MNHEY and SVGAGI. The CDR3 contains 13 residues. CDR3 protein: CASGRDSSHEQYV. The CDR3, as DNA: TGTGCCAGCGGACGGGACAGTTCCCACGAGCAGTACGTC.

The CDR3 coding sequence is TGTGCCAGCATTCCGACAGGGGGCCATCAGCCCCAGCATTTT. Translation gives CASIPTGGHQPQHF. This chain links TRBV28 with TRBJ1-5; 10 positions match TRBD1. Per the germline V gene, CDR1 is MDHEN and CDR2 is SYDVKM. V was pared by 7 bases and J by 5 bases, with 5 bases of the junction left unmatched. This CDR3 contains 14 residues.

The CDR3 is CASSEALATETQYF. As DNA, the CDR3 is TGTGCCAGCAGTGAGGCCCTCGCAACAGAGACCCAGTACTTC. V is TRBV2 and J is TRBJ2-5; D not resolved. This CDR3 is 14 amino acids long. Trimming pared 3 bases from V and 4 bases from J, leaving 12 bases between. Germline V gives CDR1 SNHLY, CDR2 FYNNEI.

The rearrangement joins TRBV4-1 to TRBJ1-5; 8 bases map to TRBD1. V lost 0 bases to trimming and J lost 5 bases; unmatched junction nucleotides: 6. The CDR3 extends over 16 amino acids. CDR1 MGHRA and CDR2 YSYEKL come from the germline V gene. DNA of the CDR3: TGCGCCAGCAGCCAAGAAATCGGACAGGGTCATCAGCCCCAGCATTTT. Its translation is CASSQEIGQGHQPQHF.

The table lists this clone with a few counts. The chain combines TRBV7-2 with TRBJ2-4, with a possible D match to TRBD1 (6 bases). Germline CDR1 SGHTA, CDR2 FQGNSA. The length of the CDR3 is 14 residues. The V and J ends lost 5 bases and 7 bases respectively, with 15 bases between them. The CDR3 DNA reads TGTGCCAGCAGCCTCCGGGACATAGTGAACATTCAGTACTTC. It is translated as CASSLRDIVNIQYF.

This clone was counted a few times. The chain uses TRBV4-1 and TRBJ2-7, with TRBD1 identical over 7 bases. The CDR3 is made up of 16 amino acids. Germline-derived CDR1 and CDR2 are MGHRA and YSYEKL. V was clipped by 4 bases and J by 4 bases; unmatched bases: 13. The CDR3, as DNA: TGCGCCAGCAGCCCCTTTCACAGGGGTGAACCGTACGAGCAGTACGTC. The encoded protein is CASSPFHRGEPYEQYV.

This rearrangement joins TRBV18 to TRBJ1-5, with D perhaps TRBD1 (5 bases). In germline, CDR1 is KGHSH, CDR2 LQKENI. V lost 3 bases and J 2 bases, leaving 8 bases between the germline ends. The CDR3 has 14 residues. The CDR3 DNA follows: TGTGCCAGCTCACCCCAACAGGGCAATCAGCCCCAGCATTTT. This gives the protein CASSPQQGNQPQHF.

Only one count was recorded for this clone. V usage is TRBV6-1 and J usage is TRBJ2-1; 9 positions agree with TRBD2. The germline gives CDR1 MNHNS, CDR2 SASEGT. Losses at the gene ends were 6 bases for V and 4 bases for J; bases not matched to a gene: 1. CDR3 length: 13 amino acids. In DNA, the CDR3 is TGTGCCAGCAGGACTAGCGGTTACAATGAGCAGTTCTTC. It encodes CASRTSGYNEQFF.

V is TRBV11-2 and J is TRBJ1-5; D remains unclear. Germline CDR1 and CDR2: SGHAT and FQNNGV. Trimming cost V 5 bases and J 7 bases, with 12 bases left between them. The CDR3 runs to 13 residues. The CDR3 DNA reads TGTGCCAGCAGCCTGGGTGGCGGGCAGCCCCAGCATTTT. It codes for CASSLGGGQPQHF.

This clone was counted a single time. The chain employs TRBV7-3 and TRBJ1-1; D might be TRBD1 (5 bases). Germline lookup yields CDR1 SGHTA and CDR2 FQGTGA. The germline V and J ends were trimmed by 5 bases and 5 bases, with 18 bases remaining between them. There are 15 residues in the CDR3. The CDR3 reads CASSLRQAGGTEAFF. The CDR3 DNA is TGTGCCAGCAGCCTTCGACAAGCCGGGGGGACTGAAGCTTTCTTT.

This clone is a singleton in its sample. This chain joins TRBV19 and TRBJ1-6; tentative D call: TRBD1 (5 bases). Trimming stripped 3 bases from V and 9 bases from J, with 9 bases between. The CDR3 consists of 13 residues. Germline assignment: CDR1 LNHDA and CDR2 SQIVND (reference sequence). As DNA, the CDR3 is TGTGCCAGTAGTATCGGGGGGAGTTCACCCCTCCACTTT. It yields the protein CASSIGGSSPLHF.

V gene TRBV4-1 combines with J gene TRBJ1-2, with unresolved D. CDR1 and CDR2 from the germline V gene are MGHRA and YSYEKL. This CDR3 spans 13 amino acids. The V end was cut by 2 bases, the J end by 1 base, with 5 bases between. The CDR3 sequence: CASSQQDNYGYTF. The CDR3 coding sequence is TGCGCCAGCAGCCAACAGGATAACTATGGCTACACCTTC.

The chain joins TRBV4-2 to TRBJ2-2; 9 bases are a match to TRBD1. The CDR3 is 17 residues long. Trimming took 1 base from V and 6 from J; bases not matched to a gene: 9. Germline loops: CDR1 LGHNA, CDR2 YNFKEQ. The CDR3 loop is CASSQGPGQGNSGELFF. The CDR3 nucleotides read TGTGCCAGCAGCCAAGGCCCGGGACAGGGCAATTCCGGGGAGCTGTTTTTT.

The chain's CDR3 is CASSPRDLGNSPLHF. The CDR3, as DNA: TGCGCCAGCAGCCCCAGGGATCTCGGGAATTCACCCCTCCACTTT. The chain has TRBV5-1 and TRBJ1-6; possible D gene TRBD1, 5 bases. The CDR3 runs to 15 residues. V lost 4 bases and J 7 bases, leaving 15 bases between the germline ends. In germline, CDR1 is SGHRS, CDR2 YFSETQ.

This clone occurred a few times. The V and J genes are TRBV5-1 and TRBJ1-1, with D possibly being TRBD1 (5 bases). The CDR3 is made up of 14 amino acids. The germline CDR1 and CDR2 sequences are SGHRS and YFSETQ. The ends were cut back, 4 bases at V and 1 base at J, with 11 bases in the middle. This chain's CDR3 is CASSQGWPNTEAFF. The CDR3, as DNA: TGCGCCAGCAGCCAGGGATGGCCGAACACTGAAGCTTTCTTT.

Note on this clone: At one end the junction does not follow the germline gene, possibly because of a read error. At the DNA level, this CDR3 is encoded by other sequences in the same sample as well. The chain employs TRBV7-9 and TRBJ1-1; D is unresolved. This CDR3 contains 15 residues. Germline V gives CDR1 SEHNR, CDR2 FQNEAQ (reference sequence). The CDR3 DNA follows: TGCGCCAGCAGCTTCGGGATCTTAATGAACACTGAAGCTTTCTTT. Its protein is CASSFGILMNTEAFF.

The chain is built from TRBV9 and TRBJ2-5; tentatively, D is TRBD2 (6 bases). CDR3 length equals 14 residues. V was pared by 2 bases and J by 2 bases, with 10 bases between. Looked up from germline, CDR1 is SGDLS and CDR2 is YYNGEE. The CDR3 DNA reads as TGTGCCAGCAGCGTTAGCGGAGTACAAGAGACCCAGTACTTC. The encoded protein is CASSVSGVQETQYF.

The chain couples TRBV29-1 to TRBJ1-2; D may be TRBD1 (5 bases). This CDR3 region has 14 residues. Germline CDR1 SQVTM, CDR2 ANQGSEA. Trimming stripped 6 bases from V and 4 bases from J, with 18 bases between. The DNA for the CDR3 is TGCAGCGTGGGGGGAGGGCCCTTAGGCTATGGCTACACCTTC. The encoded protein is CSVGGGPLGYGYTF.